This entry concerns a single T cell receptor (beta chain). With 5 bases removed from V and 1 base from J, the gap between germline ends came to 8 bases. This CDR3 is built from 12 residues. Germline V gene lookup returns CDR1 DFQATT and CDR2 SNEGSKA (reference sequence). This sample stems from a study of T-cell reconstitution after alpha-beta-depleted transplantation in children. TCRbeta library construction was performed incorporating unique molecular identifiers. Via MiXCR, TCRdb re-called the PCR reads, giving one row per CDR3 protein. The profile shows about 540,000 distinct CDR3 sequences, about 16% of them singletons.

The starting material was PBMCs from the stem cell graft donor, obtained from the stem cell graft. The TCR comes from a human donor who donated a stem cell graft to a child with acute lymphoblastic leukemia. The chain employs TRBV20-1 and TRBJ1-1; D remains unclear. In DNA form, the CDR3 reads TGCAGTGCTTCGGTCCGGAACACTGAAGCTTTCTTT. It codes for CSASVRNTEAFF.